The 16 T cell receptor beta chains presented below share a single source sample, sequenced in a study of cytomegalovirus exposure and HLA in healthy donors (dated by TCRdb to the late 2010s). Receptors were amplified or captured by the immunoSEQ multiplex PCR assay. The multiplex PCR relied on a mix of 60 forward primers for TCR Vbeta segments and 13 reverse primers for TCR Jbeta segments. What TCRdb holds here is the immuneACCESS table cut down to in-frame rearrangements. Part of the clones is not present; checked against another copy, under half of the missing clones reflect an unresolved V gene, and the others are unexplained. The sample table lists some 100,000 clones, 75% to 80% of them with a count of one. The ten largest clones take up roughly 12% of the sample. Sequencing was performed on PBMCs. Every receptor here comes from a woman in her thirties or forties in good health and CMV-seropositive.

The rearrangement links TRBV4-1 to TRBJ1-6, with 8 bases that match TRBD1. The V gene end was trimmed by 3 bases and the J gene end by 2 bases; junction bases not matched to a gene: 6. The germline V gene has CDR1 MGHRA and CDR2 YSYEKL. This CDR3 has 17 amino acids. The CDR3 spells CASSHDRGAPYNSPLHF. In DNA form, the CDR3 reads TGCGCCAGCAGCCACGACAGGGGCGCGCCCTATAATTCACCCCTCCACTTT.

The V and J genes are TRBV5-1 and TRBJ2-5; D is unclear. Trimming pared 1 base from V and 2 bases from J, leaving 6 bases between. The CDR3 length is 13 residues. Germline CDR1 reads SGHRS; CDR2 reads YFSETQ. CDR3 sequence (DNA): TGCGCCAGCAGCTTGAACGAGCAAGAGACCCAGTACTTC. Amino acids: CASSLNEQETQYF.

The chain links TRBV7-9 to TRBJ2-3, with a weak D call TRBD1 (6 bases). CDR1 is SEHNR and CDR2 is FQNEAQ in the germline V gene (reference sequence). V lost 4 bases, J lost 5 bases, and 10 bases lay in between. The CDR3 consists of 13 residues. For the CDR3, the DNA is TGTGCCAGCAGCTCACAGGGTTTAGATACGCAGTATTTT. Its translation is CASSSQGLDTQYF.

DNA of the CDR3: TGTGCCAGTCTCGGGCCGGGGGGCTATGGCTACACCTTC. It yields the protein CASLGPGGYGYTF. V gene TRBV5-4 combines with J gene TRBJ1-2; D perhaps matches TRBD1 (5 bases). V lost 8 bases and J lost 4, with 15 bases in between. This CDR3 spans 13 amino acids. Germline V gene data show CDR1 as SGHNT and CDR2 as YYREEE (reference sequence). The variable domain in full, with the rest retrieved from reference TRBV5-4 and TRBJ1-2, is ETGVTQSPTHLIKTRGQQVTLRCSSQSGHNTVSWYQQALGQGPQFIFQYYREEENGRGNFPPRFSGLQFPNYSSELNVNALELDDSALYLCASLGPGGYGYTFGSGTRLTVV.

This clone was detected a few times. This chain links TRBV4-1 with TRBJ2-1, with 9 positions matching TRBD1. Germline-derived CDR1 and CDR2 are MGHRA and YSYEKL. The V gene end was trimmed by 5 bases and the J gene end by 7 bases; junction bases not matched to a gene: 9. The CDR3 is 15 amino acids. DNA for the CDR3: TGCGCCAGCAGCGCCCGGGACAGGGACAGGAATGAGCAGTTCTTC. Translation gives CASSARDRDRNEQFF.

The rearrangement joins TRBV2 to TRBJ2-1; D unclear. This CDR3 spans 13 amino acids. CDR1 is SNHLY and CDR2 is FYNNEI in the germline V gene. Deletions cut 5 bases from V and 10 bases from J, with 15 bases between. CDR3 in amino acids: CASSYDGYGEQFF. For the CDR3, the DNA is TGTGCCAGCAGTTATGACGGCTACGGGGAGCAGTTCTTC.

The gene calls are TRBV6-1 and TRBJ2-6, with D hard to call. Trimming left V 5 bases short and J 4 bases short, with 9 bases between. Germline-derived CDR1 and CDR2 are MNHNS and SASEGT. The CDR3 length is 14 residues. CDR3 coding DNA: TGTGCCAGCAGTCCTACGAGGGGGGCCAACGTCCTGACTTTC. Translation: CASSPTRGANVLTF.

The chain joins TRBV5-1 to TRBJ2-3; D uncertain. The CDR3 has 16 residues. V was shortened by 4 bases and J by 0 bases, with 15 bases between the two germline ends. Germline V gives CDR1 SGHRS, CDR2 YFSETQ. The CDR3 region has the DNA TGCGCCAGCAGCCCCCTCATTCGAACTAGCACAGATACGCAGTATTTT. Residues: CASSPLIRTSTDTQYF.

The CDR3 protein is CASSLATGFYNSPLHF. The DNA for the CDR3 is TGTGCCAGCAGTCTCGCCACAGGGTTCTATAATTCACCCCTCCACTTT. The chain couples TRBV28 to TRBJ1-6; TRBD1 is a possible D gene (6 bases). The CDR3 consists of 16 residues. Looked up from germline, CDR1 is MDHEN and CDR2 is SYDVKM. V was shortened by 5 bases and J by 3 bases, with 14 bases between the two germline ends.

This clone was detected only once. The V gene is TRBV7-9, the J gene TRBJ1-5; TRBD1 is a possible D gene (6 bases). This CDR3 contains 14 residues. With 4 bases removed from V and 5 bases from J, the gap between germline ends came to 12 bases. Per the germline V gene, CDR1 is SEHNR and CDR2 is FQNEAQ (reference sequence). CDR3: CASSSGQSDQPQHF. CDR3 in DNA: TGTGCCAGCAGCTCAGGACAGTCGGATCAGCCCCAGCATTTT.

The gene calls are TRBV7-8 and TRBJ1-5; D remains ambiguous. Trimming took 4 bases from V and 7 from J, leaving 17 bases between them. The germline V gene has CDR1 SGHVS and CDR2 FQNEAQ. The CDR3 sequence is 15 residues long. CDR3 coding DNA: TGTGCCAGCAGCTATGGGCCAGGTCGTCAACAGCCCCAGCATTTT. It is translated as CASSYGPGRQQPQHF.

The chain links TRBV29-1 to TRBJ1-1; TRBD1 is a possible D gene (5 bases). Between the trimmed V and J ends, which lost 3 bases and 4 bases, there was a span of 15 bases. Germline V gives CDR1 SQVTM, CDR2 ANQGSEA. The CDR3 spans 14 residues. The CDR3 coding sequence is TGCAGCGTTGATTGGGGCTTGGGTGGCACTGAAGCTTTCTTT. As protein: CSVDWGLGGTEAFF. The whole variable domain, remainder taken from reference TRBV29-1 and TRBJ1-1, is SAVISQKPSRDICQRGTSLTIQCQVDSQVTMMFWYRQQPGQSLTLIATANQGSEATYESGFVIDKFPISRPNLTFSTLTVSNMSPEDSSIYLCSVDWGLGGTEAFFGQGTRLTVV.

The J gene is TRBJ1-1, the V gene TRBV30; the D gene is possibly TRBD1 (5 bases). The germline V gene encodes CDR1 GTSNPN and CDR2 SVGIG (reference sequence). CDR3 length: 13 residues. The ends were cut back, 2 bases at V and 0 bases at J, with 7 bases in the middle. The CDR3: CAWSTRVNTEAFF. The CDR3 DNA sequence: TGTGCCTGGAGTACCAGGGTGAACACTGAAGCTTTCTTT.

This clone appeared a few times. The chain joins TRBV18 to TRBJ2-1; 10 bases map to TRBD2. The CDR3 contains 15 residues. CDR1 is KGHSH and CDR2 is LQKENI in the germline V gene. Trimming removed 6 bases from V and 4 bases from J; junction bases left unmatched: 6. CDR3: CASSQASGGYNEQFF. The CDR3 bases are TGTGCCAGCTCTCAAGCTAGCGGGGGATACAATGAGCAGTTCTTC.

This clone turned up a few times. This chain links TRBV4-2 with TRBJ2-3, with a possible D match to TRBD2 (6 bases). The CDR3 spans 16 residues. Germline V gives CDR1 LGHNA, CDR2 YNFKEQ. Trimming stripped 0 bases from V and 4 bases from J, with 14 bases between. Here the CDR3 reads CASSQDGTRGADTQYF. As DNA, the CDR3 is TGTGCCAGCAGCCAAGATGGGACTCGAGGGGCAGATACGCAGTATTTT.

Only a few counts were recorded for this clone. The V call is TRBV5-5, the J call TRBJ2-5, with a possible D match to TRBD2 (5 bases). The CDR3 covers 14 residues. Germline V gene lookup returns CDR1 SGHKS and CDR2 YYEKEE (reference sequence). Deletions cut 1 base from V and 4 bases from J, with 11 bases between. This CDR3 reads CASSLPRAGETQYF. The CDR3 DNA reads TGTGCCAGCAGCTTGCCGAGGGCGGGAGAGACCCAGTACTTC.